Following are 15 T cell receptor beta chains from one sample sequenced in a study of blood T cell repertoires in COVID-19. Measured with immunoSEQ multiplex PCR; TCRdb has only the in-frame clones, and not every one. Of about 250,000 clones detected, approximately 89% appear once; the ten largest clones hold around 6.5%. The sequenced sample was peripheral blood. The origin of the receptors is a woman in her 30s with COVID-19, enrolled during active disease.

This chain uses TRBV4-3 with TRBJ1-1; D is unclear. Trimming cost V 0 bases and J 2 bases, with 10 bases left between them. This CDR3 has 15 residues. The germline V gene has CDR1 LGHNA and CDR2 YSLEER. The CDR3 loop reads CASSQDMGRNTEAFF. DNA for the CDR3: TGCGCCAGCAGCCAAGATATGGGGAGAAACACTGAAGCTTTCTTT.

V is TRBV6-6 and J is TRBJ2-7; D remains ambiguous. V was trimmed by 3 bases and J by 9 bases, leaving 9 bases between them. Per germline, CDR1 MNHNY and CDR2 SVGAGI (reference sequence). CDR3 length: 11 amino acids. The CDR3 loop reads CASSYRHVQYV. The CDR3 DNA reads TGTGCCAGCAGTTATAGACACGTGCAGTACGTC.

The genes are TRBV6-5 and TRBJ2-7, with 11 bases identical to TRBD1. CDR1 is MNHEY and CDR2 is SVGAGI in the germline V gene. This CDR3 is built from 15 residues. V dropped 6 bases and J dropped 3; count of bases not matched to a gene: 7. This chain's CDR3 is CASSRTGGGGYEQYF. The CDR3 DNA follows: TGTGCCAGCAGCCGGACAGGGGGCGGGGGCTACGAGCAGTACTTC.

This clone was recorded only once. The rearrangement links TRBV7-9 to TRBJ2-1; D unclear. With 1 base removed from V and 4 bases from J, the gap between germline ends came to 11 bases. This CDR3 region has 15 residues. Germline CDR1 SEHNR, CDR2 FQNEAQ (reference sequence). The CDR3 sequence: CASSLGGSYYNEQFF. The CDR3, as DNA: TGTGCCAGCAGCTTAGGCGGTTCGTATTACAATGAGCAGTTCTTC.

The V gene is TRBV21-1, the J gene TRBJ2-3; TRBD2 reflects the table's D call only, with no check against the DNA. TRBV21-1 is shown as a pseudogene. This CDR3 is 17 amino acids long. CDR3 coding DNA: TGTGCCAGCATCCAAAACCTAAAGGGCGGGAGTTCAGATACGCAGTATTTT. It translates to CASIQNLKGGSSDTQYF.

The gene calls are TRBV28 and TRBJ2-2, with a tentative D call TRBD1 (6 bases). Germline CDR1 reads MDHEN; CDR2 reads SYDVKM. The CDR3 length is 15 residues. Trimming removed 10 bases from V and 0 bases from J, with 15 bases in between. The CDR3 bases are TGTGCCACTCTTCTGGACAGCGCGAACACCGGGGAGCTGTTTTTT. Protein sequence: CATLLDSANTGELFF.

Worth noting for this clone: Germline is not matched at one junction end, which may reflect a read error. The genes are TRBV7-7 and TRBJ2-3; TRBD2 matches 9 bases. The CDR3 length is 17 residues. Germline loops: CDR1 SSHAT, CDR2 FNYEAQ (reference sequence). In nucleotides, the CDR3 is TGTGCTAGCAGCCCCCCCCAGTGGACTAGCGACGCAGATACGCAGTATTTT. Protein sequence: CASSPPQWTSDADTQYF.

The J gene is TRBJ1-3, the V gene TRBV30; D is perhaps TRBD1 (6 bases). Trimming removed 4 bases at V and 1 base at J, with 11 bases between. Germline CDR1 GTSNPN, CDR2 SVGIG (reference sequence). The CDR3 loop spans 14 amino acids. The CDR3 loop reads CAWTTGMSGNTIYF. CDR3 nucleotides: TGTGCCTGGACAACAGGGATGTCTGGAAACACCATATATTTT. The variable domain in full, completed from reference TRBV30 and TRBJ1-3, reads SQTIHQWPATLVQPVGSPLSLECTVEGTSNPNLYWYRQAAGRGLQLLFYSVGIGQISSEVPQNLSASRPQDRQFILSSKKLLLSDSGFYLCAWTTGMSGNTIYFGEGSWLTVV.

This clone occurred a few times. The V and J genes are TRBV4-1 and TRBJ1-1; the match to TRBD1 covers 9 bases. Germline CDR1 and CDR2: MGHRA and YSYEKL. Trimming cost V 3 bases and J 1 base; bases outside gene matches: 12. This CDR3 is built from 18 residues. The CDR3 here is CASSHGEGDREKNTEAFF. CDR3 bases: TGCGCCAGCAGCCATGGCGAGGGGGACAGGGAAAAGAACACTGAAGCTTTCTTT.

This chain uses TRBV4-3 with TRBJ2-1; 10 bases fit TRBD2. Looked up from germline, CDR1 is LGHNA and CDR2 is YSLEER. With 1 base clipped from V and 10 bases from J, the junction kept 10 bases outside the gene matches. This CDR3 is 16 amino acids long. This CDR3 reads CASSQVRLAGADEQFF. As DNA, the CDR3 is TGCGCCAGCAGCCAAGTGCGGCTAGCGGGAGCCGACGAGCAGTTCTTC.

The chain has TRBV7-2 and TRBJ2-1; 9 nucleotides line up with TRBD2. V lost 1 base and J lost 6; bases outside the gene matches: 4. The CDR3 consists of 15 residues. CDR1 and CDR2 from the germline V gene are SGHTA and FQGNSA. The CDR3: CASSLETSGLNEQFF. The CDR3 bases are TGTGCCAGCAGCTTAGAGACTAGCGGCCTCAATGAGCAGTTCTTC.

CDR3 sequence reads: CASSQGNRGTRAGETQYF. The CDR3 DNA sequence: TGTGCCAGCAGCCAAGGCAATCGCGGGACTAGGGCGGGGGAGACCCAGTACTTC. The J gene is TRBJ2-5, the V gene TRBV4-2; TRBD2 agrees at 8 bases. The CDR3 totals 18 residues. Germline CDR1 is LGHNA and CDR2 is YNFKEQ. V was clipped by 1 base and J by 5 bases; unmatched bases: 15.

The chain uses TRBV18 and TRBJ2-3, with D hard to call. The V end lost 2 bases, the J end lost 0 bases, and 9 bases lay between the germline ends. Germline-derived CDR1 and CDR2 are KGHSH and LQKENI. This CDR3 comprises 15 residues. As DNA, the CDR3 is TGTGCCAGCTCACCATCAAGAACAAGCACAGATACGCAGTATTTT. Translation: CASSPSRTSTDTQYF. Looking up the rest from reference TRBV18 and TRBJ2-3 gives the full variable domain: NAGVMQNPRHLVRRRGQEARLRCSPMKGHSHVYWYRQLPEEGLKFMVYLQKENIIDESGMPKERFSAEFPKEGPSILRIQQVVRGDSAAYFCASSPSRTSTDTQYFGPGTRLTVL.

This chain uses TRBV14 with TRBJ2-1; 9 bases map to TRBD1. Germline V CDR1 and CDR2: SGHDN, FVKESK. The V segment lost 4 bases and the J segment 9 bases; nucleotides outside the gene matches: 7. The CDR3 spans 14 residues. The CDR3 DNA sequence: TGTGCCAGCAGCCCTATTGGGACAGGGTTTGAGCAGTTCTTC. Its protein product is CASSPIGTGFEQFF.

V is TRBV7-9 and J is TRBJ2-7, with 9 nucleotides matching TRBD1. CDR3 length: 15 amino acids. CDR1 and CDR2 from the germline V gene are SEHNR and FQNEAQ (reference sequence). With V trimmed by 6 bases and J by 3 bases, 9 bases remained unmatched. CDR3 sequence (DNA): TGTGCCAGCAGTTTTGGGGGGACAGGGATCTACGAGCAGTACTTC. Translated, it gives CASSFGGTGIYEQYF.